This entry concerns a single T cell receptor beta chain. These data come from a study of blood T cell repertoires in COVID-19. Profiled with immunoSEQ multiplex PCR; TCRdb holds only in-frame clones, not every one. The table includes 150,000 to 200,000 clones, approximately 84% detected once. V lost 5 bases, J lost 0 bases, and 14 bases lay in between. The CDR3 has 15 amino acids. CDR1 and CDR2 from the germline V gene are SNHLY and FYNNEI. The J gene is TRBJ2-7, the V gene TRBV2; D possibly corresponds to TRBD1 (7 bases). This clonotype originated in a man aged 45-60 years who had recovered from COVID-19. Sequencing was carried out using PBMCs or T cells enriched from blood (not recorded which). The CDR3 DNA reads TGTGCCAGCAGTTCCCAGGGGGGATCCTCCTACGAGCAGTACTTC. Its translation: CASSSQGGSSYEQYF.